This T cell receptor beta chain was identified in a study of early T cells in non-severe SARS-CoV-2 infection. Study-wide context: With bulk RNA from unsorted whole blood as input, sequencing yielded unpaired chains. Overall study findings and caveats: Anti-spike CD8 specificities were favored by VDJdb matching, whose results missed private and CD4 specificities.

CDR1 is LNHDA and CDR2 is SQIVND in the germline V gene (reference sequence). Trimming removed 6 bases at V and 1 base at J, with 12 bases between. The CDR3 covers 15 residues. This clonotype was detected only a few times. Its antigen is undetermined. Unique molecular identifiers were affixed to single, distinct cDNA molecules. A single record per CDR3 protein comes from TCRdb applying MiXCR to the 5' RACE reads. The sample lists 65,000 to 95,000 distinct CDR3 sequences, 16% seen once, with less than 3.5% in the top ten. V is TRBV19 and J is TRBJ2-2; D is perhaps TRBD1 (6 bases). The material sequenced was whole blood. The source of this sequence is an adult who was a healthcare worker with PCR-confirmed SARS-CoV-2 infection or an uninfected control (not recorded which). CDR3 amino acids: CASSSTGGNTGELFF. DNA of the CDR3: TGTGCCAGTAGCTCGACAGGCGGGAACACCGGGGAGCTGTTTTTT.